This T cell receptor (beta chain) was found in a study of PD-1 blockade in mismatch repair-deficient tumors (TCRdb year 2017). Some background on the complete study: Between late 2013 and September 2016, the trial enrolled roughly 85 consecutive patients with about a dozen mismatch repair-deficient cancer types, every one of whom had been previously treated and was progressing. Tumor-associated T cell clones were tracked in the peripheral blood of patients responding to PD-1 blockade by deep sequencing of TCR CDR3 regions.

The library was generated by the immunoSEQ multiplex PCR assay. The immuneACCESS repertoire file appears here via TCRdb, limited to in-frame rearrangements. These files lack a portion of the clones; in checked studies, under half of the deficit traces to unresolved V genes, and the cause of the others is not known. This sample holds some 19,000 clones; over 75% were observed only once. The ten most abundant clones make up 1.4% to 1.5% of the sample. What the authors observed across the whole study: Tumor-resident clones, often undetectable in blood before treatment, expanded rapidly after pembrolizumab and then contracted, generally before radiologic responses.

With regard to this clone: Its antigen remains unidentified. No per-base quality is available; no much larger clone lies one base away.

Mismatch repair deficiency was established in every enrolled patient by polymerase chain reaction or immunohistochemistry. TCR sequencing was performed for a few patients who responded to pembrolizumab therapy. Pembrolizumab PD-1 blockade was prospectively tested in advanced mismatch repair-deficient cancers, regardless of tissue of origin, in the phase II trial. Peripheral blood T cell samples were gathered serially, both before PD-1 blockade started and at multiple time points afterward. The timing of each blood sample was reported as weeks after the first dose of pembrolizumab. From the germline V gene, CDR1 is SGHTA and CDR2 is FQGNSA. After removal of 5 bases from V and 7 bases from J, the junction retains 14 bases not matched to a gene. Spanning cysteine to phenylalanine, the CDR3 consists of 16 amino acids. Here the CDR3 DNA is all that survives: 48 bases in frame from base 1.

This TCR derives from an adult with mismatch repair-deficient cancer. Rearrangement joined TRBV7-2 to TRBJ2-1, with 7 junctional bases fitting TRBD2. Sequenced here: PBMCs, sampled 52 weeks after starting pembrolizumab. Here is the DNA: TGTGCCAGCAGCCAACTAGCGAGCCGTCACACTAATGAGCAGTTCTTC. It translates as CASSQLASRHTNEQFF.